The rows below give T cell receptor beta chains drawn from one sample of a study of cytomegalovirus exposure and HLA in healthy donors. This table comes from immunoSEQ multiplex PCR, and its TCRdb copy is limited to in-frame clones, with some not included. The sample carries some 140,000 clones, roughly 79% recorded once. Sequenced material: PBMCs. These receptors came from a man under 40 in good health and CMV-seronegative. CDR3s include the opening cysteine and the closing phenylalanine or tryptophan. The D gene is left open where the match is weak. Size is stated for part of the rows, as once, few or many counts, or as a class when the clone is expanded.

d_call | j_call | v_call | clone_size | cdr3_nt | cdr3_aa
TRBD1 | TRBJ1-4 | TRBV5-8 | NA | TGTGCCAGCAGCAGAGACGGGACAGCACAAACAACTAATGAAAAACTGTTTTTT | CASSRDGTAQTTNEKLFF
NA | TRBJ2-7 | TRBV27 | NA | TGTGCCAGCAGTTCCGCCGGGTTCCCCTACGAGCAGTACTTC | CASSSAGFPYEQYF
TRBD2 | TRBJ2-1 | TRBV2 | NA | TGTGCCAGCAGACGGACTAGCGGGAGTTCGAATGAGCAGTTCTTC | CASRRTSGSSNEQFF
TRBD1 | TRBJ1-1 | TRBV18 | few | TGTGCCAGCTCACCAATCGGACAGGGACCAGGAGGTACTGAAGCTTTCTTT | CASSPIGQGPGGTEAFF
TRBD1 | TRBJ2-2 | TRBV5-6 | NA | TGTGCCAGCAGCGGAGGGACAGGGGGTTCCGGGGAGCTGTTTTTT | CASSGGTGGSGELFF
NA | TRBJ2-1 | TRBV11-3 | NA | TGTGCCAGCAGCTTATCAGGAAATGAGCAGTTCTTC | CASSLSGNEQFF
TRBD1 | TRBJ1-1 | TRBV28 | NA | TGTGCCAGCAGTTTAAGGGGGCGGTGGACTGAAGCTTTCTTT | CASSLRGRWTEAFF
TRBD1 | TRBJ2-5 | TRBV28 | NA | TGTGCCAGCAGTCCCCACAGGGGTTGGCAGACCCAGTACTTC | CASSPHRGWQTQYF
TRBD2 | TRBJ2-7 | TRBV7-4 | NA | TGTGCCAGCAGCCACGAACTAGCGGGAGGGCCAGGCGAGCAGTACTTC | CASSHELAGGPGEQYF
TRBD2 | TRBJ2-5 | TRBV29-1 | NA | TGCAGCACCGGGGGACTAGCGGAGACCCAGTACTTC | CSTGGLAETQYF
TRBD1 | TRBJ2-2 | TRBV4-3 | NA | TGCGCCAGCAGCCCACGGGACAGGGGAGTTACCGGGGAGCTGTTTTTT | CASSPRDRGVTGELFF
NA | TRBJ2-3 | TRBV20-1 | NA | TGCAGTGCGCGGAGGGATACGCAGTATTTT | CSARRDTQYF
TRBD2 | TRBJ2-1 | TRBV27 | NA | TGTGCCAGCAGTGAAGCCGGGACTAGCGGGAGGATCTATGAGCAGTTCTTC | CASSEAGTSGRIYEQFF
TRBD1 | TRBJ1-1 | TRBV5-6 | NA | TGTGCCAGCAGCTTTGGGACAGGGGGCTTATTCGCTGAAGCTTTCTTT | CASSFGTGGLFAEAFF
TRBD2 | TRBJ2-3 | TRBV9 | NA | TGTGCCAGCAGCCCCCGGACTAGCGTTGGCACAGATACGCAGTATTTT | CASSPRTSVGTDTQYF
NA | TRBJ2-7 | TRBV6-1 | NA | TGTGCCAGCGGAGGGTTTCGGAACGAGCAGTACTTC | CASGGFRNEQYF
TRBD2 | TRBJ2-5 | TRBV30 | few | TGTGCCTGGAACGGACTAGTCAACGGGGAGACCCAGTACTTC | CAWNGLVNGETQYF
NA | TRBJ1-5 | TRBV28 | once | TGTGCCAGCAGTTTAAACCAGGCCCGGATTAATCAGCCCCAGCATTTT | CASSLNQARINQPQHF
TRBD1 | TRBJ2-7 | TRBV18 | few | TGTGCCAGCTCGCTGGGACAGGGCTACGAGCAGTACTTC | CASSLGQGYEQYF
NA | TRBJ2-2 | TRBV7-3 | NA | TGTGCCAGCAGCCCAAGGGGCGGTATAGGGACCGGGGAGCTGTTTTTT | CASSPRGGIGTGELFF
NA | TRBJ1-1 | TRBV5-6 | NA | TGTGCCAGCAGCTTGCAACTCAACACTGAAGCTTTCTTT | CASSLQLNTEAFF
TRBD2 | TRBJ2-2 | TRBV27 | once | TGTGCCAGCAGACGTCCGGGACTAGGGGCCGGCACCGGGGAGCTGTTTTTT | CASRRPGLGAGTGELFF
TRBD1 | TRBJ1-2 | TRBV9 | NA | TGTGCCAGCAGCACACGGACAGGGCATGTCTATGGCTACACCTTC | CASSTRTGHVYGYTF
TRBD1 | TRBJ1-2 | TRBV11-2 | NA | TGTGCCAGCAGCCCCCAGACAGGGAACTATGGCTACACCTTC | CASSPQTGNYGYTF
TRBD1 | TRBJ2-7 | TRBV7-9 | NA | TGTGCCAGCAGCTTTAGCCAGGGGGCGTTGTACGAGCAGTACTTC | CASSFSQGALYEQYF
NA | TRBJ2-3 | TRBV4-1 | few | TGCGCCAGCAGGAAATGGTCGGGAGTTAGCACAGATACGCAGTATTTT | CASRKWSGVSTDTQYF
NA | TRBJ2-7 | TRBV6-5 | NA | TGTGCCAGCAGCCAGGACTCTCTTTTCTACGAGCAGTACTTC | CASSQDSLFYEQYF
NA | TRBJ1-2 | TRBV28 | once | TGTGCCAGCAGTTTATCTAGCCCCTATGGCTACACCTTC | CASSLSSPYGYTF
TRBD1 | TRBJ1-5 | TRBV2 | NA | TGTGCCAGCGTATCGGGACAGGAGGGTCAGCCCCAGCATTTT | CASVSGQEGQPQHF
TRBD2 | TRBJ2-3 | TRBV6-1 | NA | TGTGCCAGTAACCTACAGCGGGGGGGCTCAGATACGCAGTATTTT | CASNLQRGGSDTQYF
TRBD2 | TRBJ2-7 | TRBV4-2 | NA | TGTGCCAGCAGCCAAGATCTTTGGGGGAGGGGTGTCGACGAGCAGTACTTC | CASSQDLWGRGVDEQYF
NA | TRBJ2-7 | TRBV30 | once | TGTGCCTGGAGCGGGGGGCAGGGGATCTACGAGCAGTACTTC | CAWSGGQGIYEQYF
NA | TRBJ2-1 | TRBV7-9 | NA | TGTGCCAGCAGCTTAGTGAGGGTAGCGGTCGAGCAGTTCTTC | CASSLVRVAVEQFF
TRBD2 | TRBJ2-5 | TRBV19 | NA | TGTGCCAGTAGTATACAGCGGGGGACCGAAGAGACCCAGTACTTC | CASSIQRGTEETQYF
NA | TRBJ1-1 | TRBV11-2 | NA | TGTGCCAGCAGTAAGGAGATAACTGAAGCTTTCTTT | CASSKEITEAFF
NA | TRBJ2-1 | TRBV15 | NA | TGTGCCACCAGCAGATCGGGGTCGGCCTACAATGAGCAGTTCTTC | CATSRSGSAYNEQFF
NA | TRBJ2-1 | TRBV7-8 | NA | TGTGCCAGCAGCCTACCTACAGGGTTTCGTAATGGGAATGAGCAGTTCTTC | CASSLPTGFRNGNEQFF
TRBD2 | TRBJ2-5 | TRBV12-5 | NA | TGTGCTAGTGGATCGGCGGGGGTGATCGGAGAGACCCAGTACTTC | CASGSAGVIGETQYF
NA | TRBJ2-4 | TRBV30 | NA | TGTGCCTGGACAGTAGCCAAAAACATTCAGTACTTC | CAWTVAKNIQYF
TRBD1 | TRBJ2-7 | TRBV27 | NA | TGTGCCAGCAGTTTTGACAGGGCAACCTACGAGCAGTACTTC | CASSFDRATYEQYF
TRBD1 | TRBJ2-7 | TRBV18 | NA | TGTGCCAGCTCACCACCGTCGACAGGGCCCTACGAGCAGTACTTC | CASSPPSTGPYEQYF
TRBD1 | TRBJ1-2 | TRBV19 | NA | TGTGCCAGATTCCAACGGGACAGGGGTGAGACTAACTATGGCTACACCTTC | CARFQRDRGETNYGYTF
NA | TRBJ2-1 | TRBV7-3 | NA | TGTGCCAGCAGCGGATTGCGGGGAGGTAATGAGCAGTTCTTC | CASSGLRGGNEQFF
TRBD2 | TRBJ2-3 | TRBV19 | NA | TGTGCCAGTACCTCCCGGACTAGCGGGGACACAGATACGCAGTATTTT | CASTSRTSGDTDTQYF
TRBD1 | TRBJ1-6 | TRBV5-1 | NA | TGCGCCAGCAGCTTGGAAAACAGGGGTGGTTCACCCCTCCACTTT | CASSLENRGGSPLHF
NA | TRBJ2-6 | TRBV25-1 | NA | TGTGCCAGCAGTGAATCGTTTAGGACTTCTGGGGCCAACGTCCTGACTTTC | CASSESFRTSGANVLTF
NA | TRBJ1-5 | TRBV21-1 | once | TGTGCCAGCAGGATCCGGGACAAATATAGCAATCAGCCCCAGCATTTT | CASRIRDKYSNQPQHF
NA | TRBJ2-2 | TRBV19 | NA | TGTGCCAGTAGCCTCGCGATGGGAGGCGCCCCAAAATCCGGGGAGCTGTTTTTT | CASSLAMGGAPKSGELFF
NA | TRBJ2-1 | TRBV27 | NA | TGTGCCAGCAGTTCACCTCCAACAGGGATGTATGAGCAGTTCTTC | CASSSPPTGMYEQFF
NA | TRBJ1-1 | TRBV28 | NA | TGTGCCAGCAGCCCGAACAGGTTAGTTTTCATGAACACTGAAGCTTTCTTT | CASSPNRLVFMNTEAFF
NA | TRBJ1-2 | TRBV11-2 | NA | TGTGCCAGCAGCTTATGGGGGGTAGGCTATGGCTACACCTTC | CASSLWGVGYGYTF
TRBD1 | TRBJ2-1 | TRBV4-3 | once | TGCGCCAGCAGCCAAGATGGGGGGACAGGGATCTACAATGAGCAGTTCTTC | CASSQDGGTGIYNEQFF
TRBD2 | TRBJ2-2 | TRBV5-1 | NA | TGCGCCAGCAGAGTAGCGGGGGCCACGAACACCGGGGAGCTGTTTTTT | CASRVAGATNTGELFF
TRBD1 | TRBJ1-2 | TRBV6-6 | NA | TGTGCCAGCAGTTACGGGACAGGGAATAACTATGGCTACACCTTC | CASSYGTGNNYGYTF
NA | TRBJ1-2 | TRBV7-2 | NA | TGTGCCAGCAGCTTAACAGCAGCCGTCGGTGGCTACACCTTC | CASSLTAAVGGYTF